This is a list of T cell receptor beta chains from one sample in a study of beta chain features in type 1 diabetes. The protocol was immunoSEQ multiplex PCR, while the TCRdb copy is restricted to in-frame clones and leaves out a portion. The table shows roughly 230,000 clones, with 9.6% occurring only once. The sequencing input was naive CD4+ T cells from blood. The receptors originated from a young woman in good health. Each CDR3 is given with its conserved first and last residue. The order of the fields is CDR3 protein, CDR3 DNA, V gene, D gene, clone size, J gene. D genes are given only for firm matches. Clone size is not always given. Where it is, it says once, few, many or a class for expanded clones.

CAWTSGVYEQYF	TGTGCCTGGACTAGCGGGGTCTACGAGCAGTACTTC	TRBV30	TRBD2	.	TRBJ2-7
CASSMGQGLNEQFF	TGTGCCAGTAGTATGGGACAGGGGCTTAATGAGCAGTTCTTC	TRBV19	TRBD1	few	TRBJ2-1
CASSQASNTGELFF	TGTGCCAGTAGCCAGGCTTCGAACACCGGGGAGCTGTTTTTT	TRBV5-4	.	.	TRBJ2-2
CASQLGGQRTYEQYF	TGTGCCAGCCAGCTGGGCGGACAGAGAACCTACGAGCAGTACTTC	TRBV9	.	.	TRBJ2-7
CASSAPGLAGINEQFF	TGCGCCAGCAGCGCCCCGGGACTAGCGGGTATCAATGAGCAGTTCTTC	TRBV5-1	TRBD2	few	TRBJ2-1
CASSLAGTSTDTQYF	TGTGCCAGCAGTTTGGCGGGTACTAGCACAGATACGCAGTATTTT	TRBV27	.	few	TRBJ2-3
CASSPAGNYGYTF	TGTGCCAGCAGCCCGGCAGGGAACTATGGCTACACCTTC	TRBV11-2	.	once	TRBJ1-2
CAIRTSGMGVEQYF	TGTGCCATCCGGACTAGCGGGATGGGGGTCGAGCAGTACTTC	TRBV10-3	TRBD2	.	TRBJ2-7
CASSLERRGYEQFF	TGTGCCAGCAGCTTGGAACGGAGAGGGTATGAGCAGTTCTTC	TRBV5-4	.	.	TRBJ2-1
CASSQGQGYGYTF	TGTGCCAGCAGCCAAGGACAGGGATATGGCTACACCTTC	TRBV14	TRBD1	few	TRBJ1-2
CASTTVGGEGSYEQYF	TGTGCCAGCACCACAGTGGGAGGTGAGGGTTCTTACGAGCAGTACTTC	TRBV7-9	.	.	TRBJ2-7
CASSRLLTTDTQYF	TGTGCCAGCAGTCGACTCCTAACCACAGATACGCAGTATTTT	TRBV6-6	.	.	TRBJ2-3
CASSMTGTSYEQYF	TGTGCCAGTAGTATGACAGGGACGTCCTACGAGCAGTACTTC	TRBV19	TRBD1	.	TRBJ2-7
CASSGFGTTDEKLFF	TGTGCCAGCAGTGGCTTCGGGACAACGGATGAAAAACTGTTTTTT	TRBV6-5	.	few	TRBJ1-4
CASSQVFGPRGYNEQFF	TGTGCCAGCAGCCAAGTCTTCGGTCCTAGGGGGTACAATGAGCAGTTCTTC	TRBV14	.	.	TRBJ2-1
CASSADSLLTEAFF	TGTGCCAGCAGCGCGGACAGCCTATTAACTGAAGCTTTCTTT	TRBV7-3	.	few	TRBJ1-1
CAWSVRAGDTEAFF	TGTGCCTGGAGTGTAAGGGCAGGGGACACTGAAGCTTTCTTT	TRBV30	.	.	TRBJ1-1
CASSAGGGDGNSYEQYF	TGTGCCAGCAGTGCCGGAGGGGGGGACGGGAACTCCTACGAGCAGTACTTC	TRBV2	.	once	TRBJ2-7
CASSLQGMNTEAFF	TGTGCCAGCAGCTTACAGGGGATGAACACTGAAGCTTTCTTT	TRBV2	TRBD1	.	TRBJ1-1
CAWSFGTGFGTGELFF	TGTGCCTGGAGTTTCGGGACAGGGTTTGGCACCGGGGAGCTGTTTTTT	TRBV30	TRBD1	.	TRBJ2-2
CASSLRGSGRSSYNEQFF	TGTGCCAGCAGTTTACGGGGAAGCGGGAGGAGCTCCTACAATGAGCAGTTCTTC	TRBV27	TRBD2	once	TRBJ2-1
CASSYLVGGTNSPLHF	TGTGCCAGCAGTTACTTAGTGGGGGGTACTAATTCACCCCTCCACTTT	TRBV6-6	.	.	TRBJ1-6
CASSANLQRDVSYEQYF	TGTGCCAGCAGCGCAAACCTTCAGCGGGACGTCTCCTACGAGCAGTACTTC	TRBV5-4	TRBD2	few	TRBJ2-7
CASSPGGGISNQPQHF	TGCGCCAGCAGCCCCGGGGGAGGGATCAGCAATCAGCCCCAGCATTTT	TRBV5-1	.	.	TRBJ1-5
CASSRYPPGTGSPSYNEQFF	TGCGCCAGCAGTCGCTACCCCCCCGGGACAGGGTCCCCCTCCTACAATGAGCAGTTCTTC	TRBV23-1	TRBD1	.	TRBJ2-1
CASSLARENGYTF	TGTGCCAGCAGCTTAGCGCGGGAGAATGGCTACACCTTC	TRBV7-2	.	few	TRBJ1-2
CASSPGGSTYQPQHF	TGTGCCAGCAGTCCAGGGGGCTCCACATATCAGCCCCAGCATTTT	TRBV2	TRBD1	few	TRBJ1-5
CAWSVGGTYNEQFF	TGTGCCTGGAGTGTGGGGGGGACCTACAATGAGCAGTTCTTC	TRBV30	TRBD2	.	TRBJ2-1
CASSLGGHQSYEQYF	TGTGCCAGCAGCTTAGGGGGACACCAATCCTACGAGCAGTACTTC	TRBV11-2	.	few	TRBJ2-7
CSVGMGSGYEQYF	TGCAGCGTTGGGATGGGCAGTGGCTACGAGCAGTACTTC	TRBV29-1	.	many	TRBJ2-7
CASSLQGSYTEAFF	TGCGCCAGCAGCTTGCAGGGATCTTACACTGAAGCTTTCTTT	TRBV5-1	.	.	TRBJ1-1
CASSQAGTGEDTQYF	TGTGCCAGCAGCCAAGCGGGGACAGGGGAAGATACGCAGTATTTT	TRBV4-2	TRBD1	.	TRBJ2-3
CASSLRGGDQPQHF	TGCGCCAGCAGCTTGAGGGGAGGGGACCAGCCCCAGCATTTT	TRBV5-1	.	few	TRBJ1-5
CASSLAGAQVETQYF	TGTGCCAGCAGCTTGGCTGGGGCGCAGGTTGAGACCCAGTACTTC	TRBV5-4	.	few	TRBJ2-5
CASSQVERGSTDTQYF	TGCGCCAGCAGCCAAGTTGAGCGGGGGAGCACAGATACGCAGTATTTT	TRBV4-1	TRBD2	few	TRBJ2-3